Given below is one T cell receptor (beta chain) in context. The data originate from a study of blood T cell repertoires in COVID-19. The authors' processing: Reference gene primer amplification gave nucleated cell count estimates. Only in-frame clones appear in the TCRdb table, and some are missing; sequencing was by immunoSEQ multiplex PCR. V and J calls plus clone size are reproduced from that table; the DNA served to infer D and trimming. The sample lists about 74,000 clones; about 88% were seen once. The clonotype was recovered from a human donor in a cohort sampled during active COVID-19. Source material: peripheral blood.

The CDR3 sequence: CASSQSRDTRYEQYF. The CDR3, as DNA: TGTGCCAGCAGCCAGTCACGGGACACTAGATACGAGCAGTACTTC. The rearrangement joins TRBV4-2 to TRBJ2-7; weak D call: TRBD1 (6 bases). The V and J ends lost 3 bases and 4 bases respectively, with 16 bases between them. From germline, CDR1 is LGHNA and CDR2 YNFKEQ. This CDR3 spans 15 amino acids.